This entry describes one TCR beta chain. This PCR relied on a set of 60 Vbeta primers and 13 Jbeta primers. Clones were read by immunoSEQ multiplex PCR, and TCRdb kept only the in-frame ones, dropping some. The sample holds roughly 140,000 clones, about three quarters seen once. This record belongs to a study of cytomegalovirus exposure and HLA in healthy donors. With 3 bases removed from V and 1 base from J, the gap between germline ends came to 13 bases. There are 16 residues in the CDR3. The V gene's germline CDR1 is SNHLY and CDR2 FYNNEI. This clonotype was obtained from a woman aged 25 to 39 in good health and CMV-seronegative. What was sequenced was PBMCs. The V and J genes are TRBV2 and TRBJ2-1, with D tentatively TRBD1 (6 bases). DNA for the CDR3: TGTGCCAGCAGTGATGCCAGGGGACCTTCCTACAATGAGCAGTTCTTC. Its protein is CASSDARGPSYNEQFF.